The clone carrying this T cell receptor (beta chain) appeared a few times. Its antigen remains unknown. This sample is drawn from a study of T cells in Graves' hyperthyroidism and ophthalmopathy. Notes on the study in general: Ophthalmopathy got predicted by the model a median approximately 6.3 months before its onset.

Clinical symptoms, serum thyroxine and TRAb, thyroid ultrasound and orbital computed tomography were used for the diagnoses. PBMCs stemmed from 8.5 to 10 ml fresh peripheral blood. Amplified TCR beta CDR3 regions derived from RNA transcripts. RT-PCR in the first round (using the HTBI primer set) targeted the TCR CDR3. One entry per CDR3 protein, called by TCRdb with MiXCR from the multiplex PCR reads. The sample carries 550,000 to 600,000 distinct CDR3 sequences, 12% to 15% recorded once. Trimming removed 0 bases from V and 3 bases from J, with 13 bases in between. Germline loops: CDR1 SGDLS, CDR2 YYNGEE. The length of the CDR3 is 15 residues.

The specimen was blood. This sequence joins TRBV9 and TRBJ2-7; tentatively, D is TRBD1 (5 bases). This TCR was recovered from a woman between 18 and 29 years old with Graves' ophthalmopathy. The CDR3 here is CASSVAGLGVYEQYF. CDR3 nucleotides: TGTGCCAGCAGCGTAGCAGGGTTAGGAGTCTACGAGCAGTACTTC.